One sample yielded the 15 T cell receptor beta chains listed below, sequenced in a study of shared clonotypes between healthy human individuals. Cells designated naive CD8 were CD45RO-negative and were positively selected for CCR7, with terminally differentiated effector memory CD45RA+ cells excluded. The table came from immunoSEQ multiplex PCR; TCRdb's copy has only in-frame clones and leaves some out. Among around 2,100,000 clones listed, about 95% were seen once. The sample was naive CD8+ T cells sorted from blood. These receptors were collected from a man in his late teens or twenties in good health.

A single count supports this clone. The sample carries other DNA sequences with the same CDR3. The J gene is TRBJ2-7, the V gene TRBV5-4, with a tentative D call TRBD1 (6 bases). V lost 3 bases, J lost 0 bases, and 7 bases lay in between. The CDR3 has 13 amino acids. CDR1 and CDR2 (germline): SGHNT, YYREEE (reference sequence). CDR3 in DNA: TGTGCCAGCAGCTGGGGGCCCTCCTACGAGCAGTACTTC. It codes for CASSWGPSYEQYF. Full variable domain (missing parts from reference TRBV5-4 and TRBJ2-7): ETGVTQSPTHLIKTRGQQVTLRCSSQSGHNTVSWYQQALGQGPQFIFQYYREEENGRGNFPPRFSGLQFPNYSSELNVNALELDDSALYLCASSWGPSYEQYFGPGTRLTVT.

The rearrangement links TRBV6-6 to TRBJ2-7; D gene uncertain. Trimming shortened V by 0 bases and J by 3 bases, and 9 bases separated the two germline ends. CDR3 length: 14 residues. CDR1 and CDR2 from the germline V gene are MNHNY and SVGAGI (reference sequence). The CDR3 DNA reads TGTGCCAGCAGTTACTCAGGGATCCTCTACGAGCAGTACTTC. This encodes CASSYSGILYEQYF.

CDR3 nucleotide sequence: TGTGCCAGCAGCTTAGAGCCCAGCGGGTCCTACGAGCAGTACTTC. It translates to CASSLEPSGSYEQYF. The chain uses TRBV11-2 and TRBJ2-7, with D tentatively TRBD2 (6 bases). V was cut by 0 bases and J by 1 base, with 10 bases left in between. CDR3 length: 15 residues. Germline V gene sequence: CDR1 SGHAT, CDR2 FQNNGV. Full variable domain (outside the CDR3, taken from reference TRBV11-2 and TRBJ2-7): EAGVAQSPRYKIIEKRQSVAFWCNPISGHATLYWYQQILGQGPKLLIQFQNNGVVDDSQLPKDRFSAERLKGVDSTLKIQPAKLEDSAVYLCASSLEPSGSYEQYFGPGTRLTVT.

The table lists this clone with a count of one. The chain uses TRBV19 and TRBJ2-7; 8 bases align to TRBD1. Germline V gives CDR1 LNHDA, CDR2 SQIVND (reference sequence). There are 15 residues in the CDR3. V dropped 5 bases and J dropped 3; count of bases not matched to a gene: 9. The CDR3 region has the DNA TGTGCCAGTAGTTCCAGGGTGACAGGGGACTACGAGCAGTACTTC. Translated, it gives CASSSRVTGDYEQYF.

The rearrangement links TRBV29-1 to TRBJ2-3, with 11 bases lining up with TRBD2. J lost 4 bases, V lost 4 bases, and 4 bases had no gene match. CDR1 and CDR2 from the germline V gene are SQVTM and ANQGSEA. This CDR3 has 14 amino acids. The CDR3 region is CSVVSGRGSDTQYF. The CDR3 DNA is TGCAGCGTTGTTAGCGGGAGGGGCTCAGATACGCAGTATTTT.

V gene TRBV28 combines with J gene TRBJ2-2; D is possibly TRBD2 (6 bases). The V gene lost 8 bases and the J gene lost 3 bases, with 13 bases spanning the gap. The germline CDR1 and CDR2 sequences are MDHEN and SYDVKM. There are 14 residues in the CDR3. CDR3 in DNA: TGTGCCAGCCGGGAGCAGGGATACACCGGGGAGCTGTTTTTT. Translating it yields CASREQGYTGELFF.

CDR3 nucleotide sequence: TGTGCCAGCAGTGATCGGACAGGGGCCGGGGAGCTGTTTTTT. Translating gives CASSDRTGAGELFF. This chain connects TRBV6-1 to TRBJ2-2, with TRBD1 matching over 9 bases. CDR3 length equals 14 residues. The germline gives CDR1 MNHNS, CDR2 SASEGT. J gave up 6 bases and V 3 bases, and 2 bases lay outside the gene matches.

The chain is built from TRBV28 and TRBJ2-5; maybe TRBD1 (5 bases). Germline V gives CDR1 MDHEN, CDR2 SYDVKM. V was cut by 6 bases and J by 1 base, with 12 bases left in between. CDR3 size: 14 residues. This CDR3 reads CASSEDSTQETQYF. The CDR3 DNA reads as TGTGCCAGCAGCGAAGACAGTACCCAAGAGACCCAGTACTTC.

V usage is TRBV19 and J usage is TRBJ2-7; D is perhaps TRBD1 or TRBD2 (5 bases each). CDR3 length: 13 amino acids. V gave up 9 bases and J gave up 4 bases, with 16 bases separating them. Germline V lookup: CDR1 LNHDA, CDR2 SQIVND (reference sequence). This CDR3 is CASAFRDHYEQYF. The CDR3 bases are TGTGCCAGCGCCTTCCGGGACCATTACGAGCAGTACTTC.

This sequence joins TRBV11-1 and TRBJ2-7, with no clear D. V gave up 0 bases and J gave up 0 bases, with 18 bases separating them. CDR1 is SGHAT, CDR2 FQDESV, per germline (reference sequence). The CDR3 contains 18 residues. CDR3 protein: CASSLATLGWASSYEQYF. In DNA form, the CDR3 reads TGTGCCAGCAGCTTAGCAACCCTGGGCTGGGCGAGCTCCTACGAGCAGTACTTC.

The chain uses TRBV9 and TRBJ2-5; TRBD2 matches at 11 bases. The ends lost 3 bases at V and 5 bases at J; junction bases unmatched: 3. Germline V CDR1 and CDR2: SGDLS, YYNGEE. The CDR3 is 14 amino acids. The CDR3 sequence is CASSDSSGRETQYF. The CDR3 nucleotides read TGTGCCAGCAGCGATTCTAGCGGGAGGGAGACCCAGTACTTC.

The J gene is TRBJ2-1, the V gene TRBV7-8, with D possibly matching TRBD2 (6 bases). V was shortened by 3 bases and J by 5 bases, with 8 bases between the two germline ends. The CDR3 is 13 residues long. Germline CDR1 and CDR2: SGHVS and FQNEAQ. For the CDR3, the DNA is TGTGCCAGCAGCTTTCGGGGGAACAATGAGCAGTTCTTC. This gives the protein CASSFRGNNEQFF.

About this clone: Compared with germline, one end of the junction differs, possibly owing to a read error. The chain uses TRBV7-7 and TRBJ2-2; 8 bases fit TRBD1. CDR3 length: 16 amino acids. The germline CDR1 and CDR2 sequences are SSHAT and FNYEAQ (reference sequence). The CDR3 DNA reads as TGTGCTAGCAGCTCATCAGGGGGCAAAAACACCGGGGAGCTGTTTTTT. Protein: CASSSSGGKNTGELFF.

CDR3 in amino acids: CASSPWGGMNTEAFF. The CDR3 nucleotides read TGTGCCAGCAGCCCGTGGGGGGGGATGAACACTGAAGCTTTCTTT. The chain couples TRBV5-6 to TRBJ1-1; D is possibly TRBD1 (5 bases). The V end lost 4 bases, the J end lost 0 bases, and 13 bases lay between the germline ends. The CDR3 is made up of 15 amino acids. Germline V lookup: CDR1 SGHDT, CDR2 YYEEEE.

The genes are TRBV7-9 and TRBJ2-2; 11 bases fit TRBD2. In germline, CDR1 is SEHNR, CDR2 FQNEAQ (reference sequence). With 3 bases clipped from V and 7 bases from J, the junction kept 7 bases outside the gene matches. The length of the CDR3 is 16 residues. CDR3 sequence reads: CASSFLAGGPDGELFF. The CDR3 coding sequence is TGTGCCAGCAGCTTCTTAGCGGGAGGGCCTGACGGGGAGCTGTTTTTT.